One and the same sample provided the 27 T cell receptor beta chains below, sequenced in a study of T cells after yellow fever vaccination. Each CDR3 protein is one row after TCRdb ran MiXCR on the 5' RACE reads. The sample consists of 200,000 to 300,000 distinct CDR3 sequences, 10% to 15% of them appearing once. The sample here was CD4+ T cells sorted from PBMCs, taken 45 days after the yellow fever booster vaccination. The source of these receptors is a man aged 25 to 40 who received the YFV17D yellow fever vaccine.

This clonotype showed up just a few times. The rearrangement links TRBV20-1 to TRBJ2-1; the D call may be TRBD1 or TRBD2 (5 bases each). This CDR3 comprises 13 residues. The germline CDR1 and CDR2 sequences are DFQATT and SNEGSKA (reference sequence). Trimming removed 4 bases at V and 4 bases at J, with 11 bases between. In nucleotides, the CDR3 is TGCAGTGCTACTCAGGGACCATACAATGAGCAGTTCTTC. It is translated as CSATQGPYNEQFF.

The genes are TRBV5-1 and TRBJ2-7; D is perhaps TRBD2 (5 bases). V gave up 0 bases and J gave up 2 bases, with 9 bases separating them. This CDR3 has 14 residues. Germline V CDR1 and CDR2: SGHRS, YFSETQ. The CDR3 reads CASSLGGPPYEQYF. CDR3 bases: TGCGCCAGCAGCTTGGGCGGGCCACCCTACGAGCAGTACTTC.

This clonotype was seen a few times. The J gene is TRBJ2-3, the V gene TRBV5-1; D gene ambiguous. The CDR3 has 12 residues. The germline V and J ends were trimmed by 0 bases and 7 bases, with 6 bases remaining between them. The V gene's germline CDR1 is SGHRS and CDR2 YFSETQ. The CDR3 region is CASSLEGNTQYF. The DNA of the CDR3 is TGCGCCAGCAGCTTGGAGGGAAATACGCAGTATTTT.

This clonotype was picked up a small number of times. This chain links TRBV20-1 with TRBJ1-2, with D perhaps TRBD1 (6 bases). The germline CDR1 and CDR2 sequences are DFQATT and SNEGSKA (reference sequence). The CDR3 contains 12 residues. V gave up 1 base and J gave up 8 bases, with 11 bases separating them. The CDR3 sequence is CSARGGGLGYTF. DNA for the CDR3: TGCAGTGCTAGAGGCGGGGGCCTGGGCTACACCTTC.

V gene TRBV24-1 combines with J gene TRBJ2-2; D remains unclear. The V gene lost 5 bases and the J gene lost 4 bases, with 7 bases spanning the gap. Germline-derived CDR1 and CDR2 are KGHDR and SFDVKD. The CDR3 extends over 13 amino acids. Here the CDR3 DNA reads TGTGCCACCAGTGCTGGCAGCACCGGGGAGCTGTTTTTT. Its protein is CATSAGSTGELFF.

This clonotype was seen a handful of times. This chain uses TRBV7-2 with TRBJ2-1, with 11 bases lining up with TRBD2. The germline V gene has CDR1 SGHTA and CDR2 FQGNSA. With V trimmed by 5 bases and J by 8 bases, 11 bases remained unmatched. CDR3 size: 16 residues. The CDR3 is CASSLRTSGYTDEQFF. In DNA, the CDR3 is TGTGCCAGCAGCCTAAGGACTAGCGGGTATACCGATGAGCAGTTCTTC.

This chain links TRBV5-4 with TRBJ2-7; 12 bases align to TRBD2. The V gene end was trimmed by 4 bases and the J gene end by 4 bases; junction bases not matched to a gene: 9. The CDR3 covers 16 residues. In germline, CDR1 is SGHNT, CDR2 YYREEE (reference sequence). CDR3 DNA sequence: TGTGCCAGCAGCGGCCAGACTAGCGGGAGACTGTACGAGCAGTACTTC. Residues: CASSGQTSGRLYEQYF.

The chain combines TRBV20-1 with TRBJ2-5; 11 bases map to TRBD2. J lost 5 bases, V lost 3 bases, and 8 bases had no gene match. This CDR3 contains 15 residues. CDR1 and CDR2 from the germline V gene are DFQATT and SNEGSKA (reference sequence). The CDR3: CSASTSGSRRETQYF. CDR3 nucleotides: TGCAGTGCTAGTACTAGCGGGAGCCGCCGGGAGACCCAGTACTTC.

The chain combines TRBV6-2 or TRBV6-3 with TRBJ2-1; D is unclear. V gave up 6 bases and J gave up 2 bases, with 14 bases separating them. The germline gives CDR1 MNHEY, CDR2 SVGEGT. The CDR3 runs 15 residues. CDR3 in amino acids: CASSLLDPAYNEQFF. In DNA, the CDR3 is TGTGCCAGCAGCCTACTGGACCCTGCCTACAATGAGCAGTTCTTC.

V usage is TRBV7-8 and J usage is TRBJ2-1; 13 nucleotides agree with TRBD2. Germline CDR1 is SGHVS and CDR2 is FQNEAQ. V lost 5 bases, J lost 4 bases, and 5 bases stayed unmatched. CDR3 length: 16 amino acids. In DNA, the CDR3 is TGTGCCAGCAGCCGAACTAGCGGGAGGGGATACAATGAGCAGTTCTTC. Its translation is CASSRTSGRGYNEQFF.

In DNA, the CDR3 is TGTGCCAGCAGTTCCGGGACAGGGGGCTTCACCGGGGAGCTGTTTTTT. It yields the protein CASSSGTGGFTGELFF. This chain connects TRBV6-2 or TRBV6-3 to TRBJ2-2; TRBD1 aligns across 12 bases. Losses at the gene ends were 4 bases for V and 4 bases for J; bases not matched to a gene: 4. This CDR3 is 16 amino acids long. Germline V lookup: CDR1 MNHEY, CDR2 SVGEGT.

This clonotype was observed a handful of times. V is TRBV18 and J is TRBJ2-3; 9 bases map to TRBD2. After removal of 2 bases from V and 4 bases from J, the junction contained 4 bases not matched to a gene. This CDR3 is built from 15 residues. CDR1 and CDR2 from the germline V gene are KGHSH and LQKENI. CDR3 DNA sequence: TGTGCCAGCTCACCAAATAGCGGGAGTGCAGATACGCAGTATTTT. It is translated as CASSPNSGSADTQYF.

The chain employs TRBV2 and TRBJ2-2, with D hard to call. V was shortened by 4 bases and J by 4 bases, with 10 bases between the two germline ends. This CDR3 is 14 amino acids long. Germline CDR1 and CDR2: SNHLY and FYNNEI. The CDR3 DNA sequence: TGTGCCAGCAGTGCAACCCATAGCACCGGGGAGCTGTTTTTT. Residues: CASSATHSTGELFF.

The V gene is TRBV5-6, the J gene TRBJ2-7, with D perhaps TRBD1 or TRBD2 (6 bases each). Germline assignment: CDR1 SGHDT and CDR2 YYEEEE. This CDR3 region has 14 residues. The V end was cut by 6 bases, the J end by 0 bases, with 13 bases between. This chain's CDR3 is CASTVADSSYEQYF. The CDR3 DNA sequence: TGTGCCAGCACCGTAGCGGACAGCTCCTACGAGCAGTACTTC.

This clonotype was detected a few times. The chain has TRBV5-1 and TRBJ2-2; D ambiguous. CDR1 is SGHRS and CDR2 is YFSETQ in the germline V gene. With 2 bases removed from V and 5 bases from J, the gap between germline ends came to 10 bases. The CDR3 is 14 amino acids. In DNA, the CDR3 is TGCGCCAGCAGCTTAAAGCGATGGACCGGGGAGCTGTTTTTT. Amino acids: CASSLKRWTGELFF.

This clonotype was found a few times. CDR3 region: CASRGPGNEQFF. The CDR3, as DNA: TGTGCCAGCAGGGGGCCGGGCAATGAGCAGTTCTTC. The chain uses TRBV7-3 and TRBJ2-1; D is possibly TRBD1 (5 bases). The CDR3 is 12 amino acids. Trimming took 6 bases from V and 6 from J, leaving 9 bases between them. CDR1 and CDR2 from the germline V gene are SGHTA and FQGTGA. The variable domain in full, completed from reference TRBV7-3 and TRBJ2-1, reads GAGVSQTPSNKVTEKGKYVELRCDPISGHTALYWYRQSLGQGPEFLIYFQGTGAADDSGLPNDRFFAVRPEGSVSTLKIQRTERGDSAVYLCASRGPGNEQFFGPGTRLTVL.

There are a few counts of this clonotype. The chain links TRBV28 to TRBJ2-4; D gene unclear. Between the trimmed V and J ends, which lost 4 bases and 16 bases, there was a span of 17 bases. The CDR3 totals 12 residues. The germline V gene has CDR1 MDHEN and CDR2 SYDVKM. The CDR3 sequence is CASSSRRSQLYF. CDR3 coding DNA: TGTGCCAGCAGTTCACGACGATCTCAGCTCTACTTC.

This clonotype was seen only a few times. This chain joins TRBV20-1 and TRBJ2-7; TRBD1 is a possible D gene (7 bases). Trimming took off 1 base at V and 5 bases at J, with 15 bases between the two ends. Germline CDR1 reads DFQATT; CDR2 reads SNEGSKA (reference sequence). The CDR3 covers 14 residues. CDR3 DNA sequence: TGCAGTGCTAGAGTACCAGGGGGGCCCAACGAGCAGTACTTC. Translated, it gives CSARVPGGPNEQYF.

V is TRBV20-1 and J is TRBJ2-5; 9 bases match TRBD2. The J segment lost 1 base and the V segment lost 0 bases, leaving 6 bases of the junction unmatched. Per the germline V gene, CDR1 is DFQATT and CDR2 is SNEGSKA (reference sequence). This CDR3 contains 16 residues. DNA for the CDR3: TGCAGTGCTAGAGATTTCCTAGCGGGAATCCAAGAGACCCAGTACTTC. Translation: CSARDFLAGIQETQYF.

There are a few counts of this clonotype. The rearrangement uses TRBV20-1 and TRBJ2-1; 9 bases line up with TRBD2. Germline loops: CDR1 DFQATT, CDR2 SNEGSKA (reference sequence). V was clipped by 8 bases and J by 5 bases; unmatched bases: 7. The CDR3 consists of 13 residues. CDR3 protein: CSPAGGNNNEQFF. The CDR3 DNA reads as TGCAGTCCAGCGGGAGGCAATAACAATGAGCAGTTCTTC.

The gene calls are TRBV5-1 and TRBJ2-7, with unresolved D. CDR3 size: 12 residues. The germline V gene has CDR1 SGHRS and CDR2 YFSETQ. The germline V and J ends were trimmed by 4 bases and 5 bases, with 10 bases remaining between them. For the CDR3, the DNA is TGCGCCAGCAGCCACAATAGAGACGAGCAGTACTTC. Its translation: CASSHNRDEQYF.

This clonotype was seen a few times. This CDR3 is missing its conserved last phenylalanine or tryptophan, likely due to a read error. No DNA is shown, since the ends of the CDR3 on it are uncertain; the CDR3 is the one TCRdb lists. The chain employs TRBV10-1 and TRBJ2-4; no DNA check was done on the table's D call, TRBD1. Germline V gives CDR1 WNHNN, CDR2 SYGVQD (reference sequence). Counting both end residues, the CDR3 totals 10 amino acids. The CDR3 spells CASSVGDQTS.

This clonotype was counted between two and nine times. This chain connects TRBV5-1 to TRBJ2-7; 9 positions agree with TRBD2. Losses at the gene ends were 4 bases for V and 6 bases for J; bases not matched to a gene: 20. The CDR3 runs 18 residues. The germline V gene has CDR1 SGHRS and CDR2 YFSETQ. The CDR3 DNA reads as TGCGCCAGCAGCCAAGGCAGCCTATTAGCGGGAGCTGTGGCCGAGCAGTACTTC. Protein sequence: CASSQGSLLAGAVAEQYF.

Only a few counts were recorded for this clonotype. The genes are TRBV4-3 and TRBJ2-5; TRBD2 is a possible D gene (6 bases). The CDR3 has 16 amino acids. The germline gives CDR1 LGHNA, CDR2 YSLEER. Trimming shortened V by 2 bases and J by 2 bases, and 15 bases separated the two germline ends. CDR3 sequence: CASSQSRGSGQETQYF. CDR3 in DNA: TGCGCCAGCAGCCAAAGCCGGGGGTCCGGGCAAGAGACCCAGTACTTC.

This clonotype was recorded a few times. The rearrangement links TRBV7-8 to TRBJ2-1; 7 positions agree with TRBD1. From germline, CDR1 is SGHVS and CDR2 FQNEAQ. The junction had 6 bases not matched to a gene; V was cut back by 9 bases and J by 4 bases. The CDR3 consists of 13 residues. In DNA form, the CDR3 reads TGTGCCAGTACAGGGGTTGGGTACAATGAGCAGTTCTTC. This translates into CASTGVGYNEQFF.

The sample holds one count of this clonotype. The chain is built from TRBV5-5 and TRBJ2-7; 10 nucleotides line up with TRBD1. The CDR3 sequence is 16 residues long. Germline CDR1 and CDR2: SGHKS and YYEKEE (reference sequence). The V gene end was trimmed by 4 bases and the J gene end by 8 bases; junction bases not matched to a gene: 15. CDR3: CASSLQDRGGSVQQYF. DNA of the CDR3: TGTGCCAGCAGCCTACAGGACAGGGGGGGCTCTGTTCAGCAGTACTTC.

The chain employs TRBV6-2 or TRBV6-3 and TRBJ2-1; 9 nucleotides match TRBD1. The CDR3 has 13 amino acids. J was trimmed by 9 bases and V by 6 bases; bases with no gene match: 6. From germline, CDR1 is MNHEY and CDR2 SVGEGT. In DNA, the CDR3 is TGTGCCAGCAGACAGGGGGCAGAGGGTGAGCAGTTCTTC. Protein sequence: CASRQGAEGEQFF.